This TCR beta chain was captured in a study of cytomegalovirus exposure and HLA in healthy donors. Unmatched junction bases numbered 7, after V lost 6 bases and J lost 1 base. Germline loops: CDR1 LNHDA, CDR2 SQIVND (reference sequence). The CDR3 runs to 15 residues. PCR used 60 Vbeta primers and 13 Jbeta primers. Produced via immunoSEQ multiplex PCR; TCRdb's table is partial and in-frame only. The sample has about 130,000 clones; 60% to 80% are singletons. This chain connects TRBV19 to TRBJ1-1, with 8 bases that match TRBD1. The sample taken for sequencing was PBMCs. This TCR came from a woman aged 45-65 years in good health and CMV-seronegative. The DNA for the CDR3 is TGTGCCAGTAGAGATTGGACAGGGACGAACACTGAAGCTTTCTTT. Its translation: CASRDWTGTNTEAFF.